This T cell receptor beta chain was sequenced during a study of human T cells and chemical hapten exposure. In TCRdb, the RACE reads were re-called with MiXCR into one record per CDR3 protein. The data contain fewer than 45,000 distinct CDR3 sequences, roughly 12% of them singletons. The time point is: pre-sensitization, week 0. The treatment was: therapeutic diphenylcyclopropenone sensitization with weekly scalp DPC. Unfractionated whole blood yielded total RNA. The CDR3 is made up of 14 amino acids. CDR1 MDHEN and CDR2 SYDVKM come from the germline V gene. V was shortened by 3 bases and J by 6 bases, with 15 bases between the two germline ends.

The source material was whole blood, sampled in connection with sensitization to the hapten diphenylcyclopropenone (DPC). This chain uses TRBV28 with TRBJ2-7; a weak D match, TRBD2 (5 bases). The sequence came from a woman aged 40 to 49 with alopecia areata. Some clones in this sample may be carry-over from other donors' samples. CDR3 DNA sequence: TGTGCCAGCAGTTTCGGAGGTGCAGTACGCGAGCAGTACTTC. It translates to CASSFGGAVREQYF.